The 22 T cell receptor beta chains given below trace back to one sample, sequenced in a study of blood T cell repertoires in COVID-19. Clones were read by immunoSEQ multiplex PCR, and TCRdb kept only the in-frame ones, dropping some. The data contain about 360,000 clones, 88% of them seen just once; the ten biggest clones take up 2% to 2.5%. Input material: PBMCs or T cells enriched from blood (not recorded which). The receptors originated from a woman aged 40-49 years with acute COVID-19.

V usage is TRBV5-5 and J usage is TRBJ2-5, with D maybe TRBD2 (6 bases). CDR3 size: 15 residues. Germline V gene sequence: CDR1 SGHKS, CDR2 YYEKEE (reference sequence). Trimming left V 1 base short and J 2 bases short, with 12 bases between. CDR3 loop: CASSLILREQETQYF. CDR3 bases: TGTGCCAGCAGCTTGATCTTACGGGAGCAAGAGACCCAGTACTTC.

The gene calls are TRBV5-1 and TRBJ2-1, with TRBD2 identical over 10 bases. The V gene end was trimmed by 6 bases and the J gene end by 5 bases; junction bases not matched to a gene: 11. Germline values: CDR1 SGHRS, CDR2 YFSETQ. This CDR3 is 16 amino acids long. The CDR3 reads CASTIFSGGTDNEQFF. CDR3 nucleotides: TGCGCCAGCACCATATTTAGCGGGGGGACCGACAATGAGCAGTTCTTC.

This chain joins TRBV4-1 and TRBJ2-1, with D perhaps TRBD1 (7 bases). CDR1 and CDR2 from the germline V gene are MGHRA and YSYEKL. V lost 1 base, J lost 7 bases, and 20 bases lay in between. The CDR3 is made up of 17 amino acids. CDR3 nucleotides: TGCGCCAGCAGCCAAGGGGGGGTACAGGGGCGGGGTAATGAGCAGTTCTTC. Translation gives CASSQGGVQGRGNEQFF.

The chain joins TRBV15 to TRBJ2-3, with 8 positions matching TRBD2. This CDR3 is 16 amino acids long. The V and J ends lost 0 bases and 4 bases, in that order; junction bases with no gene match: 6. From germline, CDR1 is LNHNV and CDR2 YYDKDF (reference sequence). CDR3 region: CATSRDRRGGADTQYF. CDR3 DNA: TGTGCCACCAGCAGAGACAGACGGGGGGGCGCAGATACGCAGTATTTT.

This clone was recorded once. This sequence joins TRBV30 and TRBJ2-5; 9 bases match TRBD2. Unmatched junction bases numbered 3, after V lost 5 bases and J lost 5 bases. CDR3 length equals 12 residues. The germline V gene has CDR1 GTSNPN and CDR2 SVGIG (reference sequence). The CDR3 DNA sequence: TGTGCCTGGGGGACTAGCCGGGAGACCCAGTACTTC. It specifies CAWGTSRETQYF.

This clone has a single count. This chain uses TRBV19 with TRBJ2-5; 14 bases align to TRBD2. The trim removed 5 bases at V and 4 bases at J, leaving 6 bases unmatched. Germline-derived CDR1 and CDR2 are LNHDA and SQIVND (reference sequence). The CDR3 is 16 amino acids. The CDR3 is CASSSTSGGARETQYF. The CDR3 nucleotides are TGTGCCAGTAGTTCGACTAGCGGGGGGGCGCGAGAGACCCAGTACTTC. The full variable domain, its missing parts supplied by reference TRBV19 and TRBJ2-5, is DGGITQSPKYLFRKEGQNVTLSCEQNLNHDAMYWYRQDPGQGLRLIYYSQIVNDFQKGDIAEGYSVSREKKESFPLTVTSAQKNPTAFYLCASSSTSGGARETQYFGPGTRLLVL.

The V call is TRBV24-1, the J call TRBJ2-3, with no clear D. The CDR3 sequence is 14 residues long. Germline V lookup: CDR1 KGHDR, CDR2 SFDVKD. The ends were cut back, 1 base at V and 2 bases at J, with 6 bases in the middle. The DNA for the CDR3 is TGTGCCACCAGTGATTTTCGTCCCACAGATACGCAGTATTTT. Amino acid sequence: CATSDFRPTDTQYF.

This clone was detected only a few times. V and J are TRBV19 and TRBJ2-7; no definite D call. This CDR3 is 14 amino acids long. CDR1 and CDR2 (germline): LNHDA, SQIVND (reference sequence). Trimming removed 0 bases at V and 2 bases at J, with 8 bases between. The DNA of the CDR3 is TGTGCCAGTAGTATAGACCCCCAGGCCTACGAGCAGTACTTC. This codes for CASSIDPQAYEQYF.

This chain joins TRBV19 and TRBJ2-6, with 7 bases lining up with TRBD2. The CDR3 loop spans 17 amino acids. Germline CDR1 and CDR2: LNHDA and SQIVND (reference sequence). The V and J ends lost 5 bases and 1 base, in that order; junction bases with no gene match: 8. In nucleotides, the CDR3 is TGTGCCAGTAGTCATCTGGGGGGGAGTTCTGGGGCCAACGTCCTGACTTTC. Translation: CASSHLGGSSGANVLTF.

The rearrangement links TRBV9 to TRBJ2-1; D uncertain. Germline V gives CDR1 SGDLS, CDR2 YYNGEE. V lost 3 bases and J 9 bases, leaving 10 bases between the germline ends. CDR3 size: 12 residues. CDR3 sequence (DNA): TGTGCCAGCAGCGCCTCCTCGGTTGAGCAGTTCTTC. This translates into CASSASSVEQFF. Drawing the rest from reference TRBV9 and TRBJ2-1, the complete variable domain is DSGVTQTPKHLITATGQRVTLRCSPRSGDLSVYWYQQSLDQGLQFLIQYYNGEERAKGNILERFSAQQFPDLHSELNLSSLELGDSALYFCASSASSVEQFFGPGTRLTVL.

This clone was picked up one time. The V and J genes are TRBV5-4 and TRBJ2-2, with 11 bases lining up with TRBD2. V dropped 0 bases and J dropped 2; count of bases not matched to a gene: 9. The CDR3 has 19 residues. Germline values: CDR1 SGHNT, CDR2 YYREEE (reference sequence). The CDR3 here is CASSLGSSGGAVNTGELFF. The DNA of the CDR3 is TGTGCCAGCAGCTTGGGGAGTAGCGGGGGGGCAGTTAACACCGGGGAGCTGTTTTTT.

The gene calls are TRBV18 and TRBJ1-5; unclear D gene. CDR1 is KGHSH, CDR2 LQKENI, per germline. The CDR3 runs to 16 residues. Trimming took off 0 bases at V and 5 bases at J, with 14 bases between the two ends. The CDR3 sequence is CASSPPHHPGYQPQHF. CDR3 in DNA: TGTGCCAGCTCACCACCGCACCACCCCGGTTATCAGCCCCAGCATTTT. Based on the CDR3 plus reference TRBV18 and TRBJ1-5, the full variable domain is NAGVMQNPRHLVRRRGQEARLRCSPMKGHSHVYWYRQLPEEGLKFMVYLQKENIIDESGMPKERFSAEFPKEGPSILRIQQVVRGDSAAYFCASSPPHHPGYQPQHFGDGTRLSIL.

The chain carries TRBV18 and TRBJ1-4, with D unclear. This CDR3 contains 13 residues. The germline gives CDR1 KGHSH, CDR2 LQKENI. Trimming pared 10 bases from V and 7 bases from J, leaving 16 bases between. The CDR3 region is CATSGRVGEKLFF. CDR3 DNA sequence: TGTGCCACCTCCGGGCGGGTAGGTGAAAAACTGTTTTTT.

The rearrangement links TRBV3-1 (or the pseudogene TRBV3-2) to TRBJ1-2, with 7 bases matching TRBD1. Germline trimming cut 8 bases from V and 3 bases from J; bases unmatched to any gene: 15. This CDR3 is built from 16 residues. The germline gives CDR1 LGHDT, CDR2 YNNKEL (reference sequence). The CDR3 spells CASQKLGAGGYYGYTF. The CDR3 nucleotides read TGTGCCAGCCAAAAACTCGGGGCAGGGGGTTACTATGGCTACACCTTC.

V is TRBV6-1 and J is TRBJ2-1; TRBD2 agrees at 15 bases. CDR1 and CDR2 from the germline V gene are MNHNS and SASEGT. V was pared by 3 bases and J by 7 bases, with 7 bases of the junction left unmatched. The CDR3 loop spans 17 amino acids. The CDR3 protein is CASSDEWTSGGANEQFF. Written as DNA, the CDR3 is TGTGCCAGCAGTGACGAATGGACTAGCGGGGGGGCGAATGAGCAGTTCTTC.

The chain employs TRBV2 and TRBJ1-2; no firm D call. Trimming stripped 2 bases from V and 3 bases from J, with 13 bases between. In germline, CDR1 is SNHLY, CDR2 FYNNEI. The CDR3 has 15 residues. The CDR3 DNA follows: TGTGCCAGCAGTGAAAAGGCAGGTCCCTACTATGGCTACACCTTC. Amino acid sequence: CASSEKAGPYYGYTF.

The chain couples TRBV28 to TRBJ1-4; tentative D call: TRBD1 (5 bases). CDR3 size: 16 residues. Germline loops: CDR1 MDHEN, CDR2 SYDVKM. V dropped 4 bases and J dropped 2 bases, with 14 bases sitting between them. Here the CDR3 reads CASSYLGEGTNEKLFF. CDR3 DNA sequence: TGTGCCAGCAGTTATCTAGGGGAAGGGACTAATGAAAAACTGTTTTTT.

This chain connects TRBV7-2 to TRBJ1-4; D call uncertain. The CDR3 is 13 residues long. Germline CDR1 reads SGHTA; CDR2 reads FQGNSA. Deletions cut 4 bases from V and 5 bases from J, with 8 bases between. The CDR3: CASSSHRNEKLFF. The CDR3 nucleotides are TGTGCCAGCAGCTCCCACAGAAATGAAAAACTGTTTTTT.

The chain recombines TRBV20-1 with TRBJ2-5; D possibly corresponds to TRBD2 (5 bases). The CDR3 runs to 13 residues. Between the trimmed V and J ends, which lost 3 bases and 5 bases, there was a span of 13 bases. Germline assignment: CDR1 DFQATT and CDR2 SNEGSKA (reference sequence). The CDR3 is CSASRLAGETQYF. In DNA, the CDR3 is TGCAGTGCTAGTCGGCTAGCAGGCGAGACCCAGTACTTC.

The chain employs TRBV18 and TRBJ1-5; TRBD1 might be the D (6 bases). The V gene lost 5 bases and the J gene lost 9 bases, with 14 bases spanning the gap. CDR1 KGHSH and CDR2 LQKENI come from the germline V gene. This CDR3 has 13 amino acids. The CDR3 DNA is TGTGCCAGCTCATCGGACAGCAGCTTGCCCCAGCATTTT. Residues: CASSSDSSLPQHF.

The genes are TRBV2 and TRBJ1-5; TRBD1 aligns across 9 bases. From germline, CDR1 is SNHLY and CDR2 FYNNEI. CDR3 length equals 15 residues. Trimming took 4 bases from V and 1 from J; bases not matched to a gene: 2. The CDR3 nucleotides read TGTGCCAGCAGTGCCGGGACAGGGAGCAATCAGCCCCAGCATTTT. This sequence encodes CASSAGTGSNQPQHF.

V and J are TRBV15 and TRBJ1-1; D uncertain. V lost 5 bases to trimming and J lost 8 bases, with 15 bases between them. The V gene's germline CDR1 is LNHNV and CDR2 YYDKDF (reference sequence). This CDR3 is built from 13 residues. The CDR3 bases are TGTGCCACCAGCCCCCGGGAGGGTGCCGAAGCTTTCTTT. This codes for CATSPREGAEAFF.